A single sample gave rise to the 8 T cell receptor beta chains below, sequenced in a study of T-cell reconstitution after alpha-beta-depleted transplantation in children. The TCRbeta library incorporated unique molecular identifiers. TCRdb redid the calling of the PCR reads with MiXCR, one entry per CDR3 protein. The data hold about 600,000 distinct CDR3 sequences, with roughly 23% observed a single time. The sequences come from PBMCs, mostly from graft donor cells, collected 360 days after TCRalphabeta/CD19-depleted stem cell transplant. Every receptor here comes from a boy under two years old who had a stem cell transplant for acute myeloid leukemia, so the T cells may come from the graft donor.

This clonotype has a count of ten or more. The V and J genes are TRBV6-5 and TRBJ2-3, with 9 bases aligning to TRBD2. The V and J ends lost 6 bases and 2 bases, in that order; junction bases with no gene match: 9. CDR1 is MNHEY and CDR2 is SVGAGI in the germline V gene. The CDR3 consists of 16 residues. CDR3 nucleotides: TGTGCCAGCAGCCCCGGGCTAGCGGGGTTCACAGATACGCAGTATTTT. Its translation: CASSPGLAGFTDTQYF.

For the CDR3, the DNA is TGTGCCACCTCCCGGGCGGGGTTAGGGGAGCAGTACTTC. Encoded protein: CATSRAGLGEQYF. V and J are TRBV12-3 or TRBV12-4 and TRBJ2-7, with TRBD2 as a possible D gene (6 bases). There are 13 residues in the CDR3. The ends were cut back, 10 bases at V and 7 bases at J, with 20 bases in the middle.

The table lists this clonotype with a few counts. J is TRBJ2-1 and V is TRBV7-3, with TRBD1 matching over 7 bases. Unmatched junction bases numbered 2, after V lost 0 bases and J lost 0 bases. The CDR3 contains 16 residues. Germline V lookup: CDR1 SGHTA, CDR2 FQGTGA. The CDR3 spells CASSLTGTVSYNEQFF. In nucleotides, the CDR3 is TGTGCCAGCAGCTTAACCGGGACAGTCTCCTACAATGAGCAGTTCTTC.

J is TRBJ1-4 and V is TRBV20-1; the D gene is possibly TRBD1 (5 bases). This CDR3 is built from 14 residues. Trimming shortened V by 1 base and J by 5 bases, and 11 bases separated the two germline ends. Per the germline V gene, CDR1 is DFQATT and CDR2 is SNEGSKA (reference sequence). This chain's CDR3 is CSARVGHGNEKLFF. CDR3 nucleotide sequence: TGCAGTGCTAGAGTCGGACACGGGAATGAAAAACTGTTTTTT.

The rearrangement joins TRBV4-1 to TRBJ1-6, with 7 bases aligning to TRBD1. The trim removed 2 bases at V and 0 bases at J, leaving 7 bases unmatched. CDR3 size: 18 residues. Per the germline V gene, CDR1 is MGHRA and CDR2 is YSYEKL. The CDR3: CASSQRTGGSSYNSPLHF. The CDR3 nucleotides are TGCGCCAGCAGCCAACGGACAGGTGGGAGCTCCTATAATTCACCCCTCCACTTT.

In its sample, this clonotype was seen many times. This chain links TRBV11-2 with TRBJ2-5; D is possibly TRBD1 or TRBD2 (5 bases each). The CDR3 consists of 17 residues. Trimming removed 5 bases at V and 4 bases at J, with 23 bases between. Germline loops: CDR1 SGHAT, CDR2 FQNNGV. CDR3 region: CASSPRGIEGEGETQYF. CDR3 sequence (DNA): TGTGCCAGCAGCCCCCGGGGCATAGAAGGAGAGGGAGAGACCCAGTACTTC.

This clonotype was recorded many times. This chain uses TRBV7-8 with TRBJ2-3; 8 bases are shared with TRBD2. CDR1 and CDR2 (germline): SGHVS, FQNEAQ. V shed 1 base and J 2 bases; nucleotides not matched to a gene: 8. The CDR3 sequence is 17 residues long. Written as DNA, the CDR3 is TGTGCCAGCAGCTTAGGCCGGGGGGGGCTTGTCACAGATACGCAGTATTTT. Translation gives CASSLGRGGLVTDTQYF.

V gene TRBV20-1 combines with J gene TRBJ2-5; D may be TRBD2 (6 bases). The V end lost 0 bases, the J end lost 5 bases, and 16 bases lay between the germline ends. Germline assignment: CDR1 DFQATT and CDR2 SNEGSKA (reference sequence). This CDR3 spans 15 amino acids. Here the CDR3 reads CSARDGGTSRETQYF. The CDR3 bases are TGCAGTGCTAGAGATGGGGGAACTAGCAGGGAGACCCAGTACTTC.